One sample yielded the 8 T cell receptor beta chains listed below, sequenced in a study of blood T cell repertoires in COVID-19. Produced via immunoSEQ multiplex PCR; TCRdb's table is partial and in-frame only. The data hold 120,000 to 150,000 clones, with more than 80% observed a single time. The sequenced sample was peripheral blood. All receptors come from a woman of 80 years or more with acute or convalescent COVID-19.

The V gene is TRBV4-3, the J gene TRBJ1-2; TRBD1 might be the D (6 bases). The CDR3 length is 18 residues. V was shortened by 4 bases and J by 2 bases, with 23 bases between the two germline ends. CDR1 is LGHNA and CDR2 is YSLEER in the germline V gene. CDR3 amino acids: CASSRSAGETRRNYGYTF. In DNA form, the CDR3 reads TGCGCCAGCAGCCGAAGCGCAGGGGAAACGCGAAGAAACTATGGCTACACCTTC.

The chain is built from TRBV5-4 and TRBJ2-7; TRBD2 matches 11 bases. Trimming removed 0 bases from V and 5 bases from J; junction bases left unmatched: 4. The CDR3 covers 15 residues. Looked up from germline, CDR1 is SGHNT and CDR2 is YYREEE (reference sequence). The CDR3 loop reads CASSLDSGGAHEQYF. In nucleotides, the CDR3 is TGTGCCAGCAGCTTGGATAGCGGGGGGGCCCACGAGCAGTACTTC.

The rearrangement joins TRBV6-5 to TRBJ2-5; the D gene is possibly TRBD1 (5 bases). Germline V gene lookup returns CDR1 MNHEY and CDR2 SVGAGI. This CDR3 is built from 14 residues. The germline V and J ends were trimmed by 6 bases and 4 bases, with 15 bases remaining between them. The DNA of the CDR3 is TGTGCCAGCAGGCCCCTAGGGGAAGGAGAGACCCAGTACTTC. Protein sequence: CASRPLGEGETQYF.

The rearrangement joins TRBV3-1 (or the pseudogene TRBV3-2) to TRBJ2-3; 16 bases fit TRBD2. Germline V gene lookup returns CDR1 LGHDT and CDR2 YNNKEL (reference sequence). Trimming took 6 bases from V and 5 from J; bases not matched to a gene: 8. The CDR3 sequence is 17 residues long. The CDR3 DNA reads TGTGCCAGCAGTCTGGGACTAGCGGGGGGGCCGGGAGATACGCAGTATTTT. It is translated as CASSLGLAGGPGDTQYF.

This chain links TRBV10-3 with TRBJ1-2; no firm D call. Trimming left V 0 bases short and J 0 bases short, with 5 bases between. The germline V gene has CDR1 ENHRY and CDR2 SYGVKD. The CDR3 contains 14 residues. The CDR3 loop is CAISESAANYGYTF. CDR3 coding DNA: TGTGCCATCAGTGAGTCCGCAGCTAACTATGGCTACACCTTC.

The chain joins TRBV23-1 to TRBJ2-1; possibly TRBD1 for D (5 bases). TRBV23-1 is treated as an ORF (open reading frame) with a function not yet certain. The CDR3 contains 20 residues. The ends were cut back, 0 bases at V and 2 bases at J, with 23 bases in the middle. CDR3 in amino acids: CASSQSAAGLVLWTYNEQFF. Written as DNA, the CDR3 is TGCGCCAGCAGTCAATCGGCGGCAGGGCTAGTACTCTGGACCTACAATGAGCAGTTCTTC.

This chain links TRBV7-2 with TRBJ1-3, with TRBD1 matching 7 bases. Germline V gene data show CDR1 as SGHTA and CDR2 as FQGNSA. V shed 5 bases, J shed 5 bases, and the junction held 12 bases outside the gene matches. The CDR3 has 16 residues. The DNA of the CDR3 is TGTGCCAGCAGCCCTGGGGGAAGGGGGCAGAGAAACACCATATATTTT. It encodes CASSPGGRGQRNTIYF.

This chain connects TRBV20-1 to TRBJ2-7; D is ambiguous. Germline CDR1 DFQATT, CDR2 SNEGSKA (reference sequence). The CDR3 extends over 11 amino acids. With 0 bases removed from V and 6 bases from J, the gap between germline ends came to 6 bases. As DNA, the CDR3 is TGCAGTGCTAGAGATTCAATCGAGCAGTACTTC. This gives the protein CSARDSIEQYF.